These T cell receptor beta chains were read from a single sample in a study of metastatic and nonmetastatic thyroid tumors. TCRdb re-clonotyped the PCR reads via MiXCR. The sample has around 8,400 clones; 44% are singletons. Specimen: tumor tissue. The receptors come from a male donor with papillary thyroid cancer or a benign thyroid nodule (not recorded which). Some clones in this sample may be carry-over from other donors' samples. The CDR3 runs from the conserved cysteine through the conserved F or W. A D gene is named only where the DNA matches it firmly. Size is omitted from some rows. Given values are once, few, many or a class for expanded clones.

V gene: TRBV20-1
J gene: TRBJ2-2
D gene: TRBD2
clone size: -
CDR3 DNA: TGCAGTGCTAGGGCGGGGGGAAACACCGGGGAGCTGTTTTTT
CDR3 protein: CSARAGGNTGELFF

V gene: TRBV28
J gene: TRBJ1-1
D gene: -
clone size: few
CDR3 DNA: TGTGCCAGCACCCTGAACACTGAAGCTTTCTTT
CDR3 protein: CASTLNTEAFF

V gene: TRBV11-2
J gene: TRBJ1-2
D gene: -
clone size: -
CDR3 DNA: TGTGCCAGCAGTGACAGTGGGTATACCTATGGCTACACCTTC
CDR3 protein: CASSDSGYTYGYTF

V gene: TRBV5-1
J gene: TRBJ1-1
D gene: -
clone size: -
CDR3 DNA: TGCGCCAGCAGCTTGGGCCTACCGGGAACTGAAGCTTTCTTT
CDR3 protein: CASSLGLPGTEAFF

V gene: TRBV20-1
J gene: TRBJ1-2
D gene: TRBD1
clone size: -
CDR3 DNA: TGCAGTGCTAGATCGGACAGGGCCGATGGCTACACCTTC
CDR3 protein: CSARSDRADGYTF

V gene: TRBV30
J gene: TRBJ2-7
D gene: TRBD1
clone size: -
CDR3 DNA: TGTGCCTGGAGCGAATTGGGGGACAGAACATACGAGCAGTACTTC
CDR3 protein: CAWSELGDRTYEQYF

V gene: TRBV27
J gene: TRBJ2-7
D gene: TRBD1
clone size: few
CDR3 DNA: TGTGCCAGCAGTTTAACCGGGACAGGGCTATCCTACGAGCAGTACTTC
CDR3 protein: CASSLTGTGLSYEQYF

V gene: TRBV15
J gene: TRBJ2-7
D gene: -
clone size: few
CDR3 DNA: TGTGCCACCAGCAGAGACCGGGGGCTGGCCTACGAGCAGTACTTC
CDR3 protein: CATSRDRGLAYEQYF

V gene: TRBV12-3/TRBV12-4
J gene: TRBJ2-7
D gene: -
clone size: -
CDR3 DNA: TGTGCCAGCAGTTCAAGCGGACGCTCCTACGAGCAGTACTTC
CDR3 protein: CASSSSGRSYEQYF

V gene: TRBV6-5
J gene: TRBJ2-1
D gene: TRBD1
clone size: few
CDR3 DNA: TGTGCCAGCAGACCGGGACAGTCTACCAGCTCCTACAATGAGCAGTTCTTC
CDR3 protein: CASRPGQSTSSYNEQFF

V gene: TRBV28
J gene: TRBJ2-7
D gene: -
clone size: few
CDR3 DNA: TGTGCCAGTGTGCGAGCGAGCAGGTCGACCTACGAGCAGTACTTC
CDR3 protein: CASVRASRSTYEQYF

V gene: TRBV12-3/TRBV12-4
J gene: TRBJ2-3
D gene: -
clone size: medium-sized
CDR3 DNA: TGTGCCAGCAGTTTAACTCGTCCTCCAACAGATACGCAGTATTTT
CDR3 protein: CASSLTRPPTDTQYF

V gene: TRBV20-1
J gene: TRBJ2-7
D gene: -
clone size: -
CDR3 DNA: TGCAGTGCTAGTGGGAGGGGCCAAAAGGGGGGATACGAGCAGTACTTC
CDR3 protein: CSASGRGQKGGYEQYF

V gene: TRBV6-2/TRBV6-3
J gene: TRBJ2-2
D gene: TRBD2
clone size: medium-sized
CDR3 DNA: TGTGCCAGCAGTTGGGGACTAGCGGTATCCGGGGAGCTGTTTTTT
CDR3 protein: CASSWGLAVSGELFF

V gene: TRBV7-3
J gene: TRBJ1-5
D gene: -
clone size: many
CDR3 DNA: TGTGCCAGCAGCTTCGGCCCCAATCAGCCCCAGCATTTT
CDR3 protein: CASSFGPNQPQHF

V gene: TRBV20-1
J gene: TRBJ1-6
D gene: -
clone size: -
CDR3 DNA: TGCAGTGCTAGACCATCAGGGGTAATTAATTCACCCCTCCACTTT
CDR3 protein: CSARPSGVINSPLHF

V gene: TRBV5-1
J gene: TRBJ2-1
D gene: -
clone size: -
CDR3 DNA: TGCGCCAGCAGCTTGGACGCTAGGGATGAGCAGTTCTTC
CDR3 protein: CASSLDARDEQFF

V gene: TRBV2
J gene: TRBJ2-1
D gene: -
clone size: -
CDR3 DNA: TGTGCCAGCAGCTTCCATAGCTCCTACAATGAGCAGTTCTTC
CDR3 protein: CASSFHSSYNEQFF